This T cell receptor beta chain was captured by sequencing in a study of T cell repertoires in cytomegalovirus infection (dated by TCRdb to the late 2010s). Regarding the complete study: Donor HLA type was relevant to the analysis, as public TCR beta signatures indicated carriage of CMV infection together with the matching HLA type. Beyond this particular receptor, the publication reports: The ex vivo response was dominated by HLA-C-restricted CMV-specific TCR beta clonotypes, which also provided the single most frequent clonotype in two of eight donors. In both this cohort and an independent cohort of some 370 donors, the cumulative frequency of public TCR beta family members distinguished carriers of CMV infection plus the relevant HLA type.

Its CDR3 holds 13 amino acids, cysteine through phenylalanine. Only the CDR3 part of the read is kept: 39 bases, read in frame from the first base. The junction carries 9 bases between V and J, which are trimmed by 0 bases and 6 bases respectively. The germline V gene provides CDR1 MNHEY and CDR2 SVGEGT. This clonotype was seen repeatedly, ten times or more. Its binding antigen is unknown. Per-nucleotide qualities are absent, and no much larger clonotype sits a single base away. Sequencer: Illumina HiSeq 1500. TCRdb ran its own pipeline on the public reads, namely fastp trimming at Q25 and MiXCR clone calling, and kept in-frame beta chains. A single entry per CDR3 protein holds the most common genes and DNA from its merged rows. This sample is represented by roughly 280,000 distinct CDR3 sequences; approximately 15% of them were singletons. Around 9.5% of the sample rests with the top ten.

This sequence originates from a human donor in good health (CMV status not recorded). Some clones in this sample may be carry-over from other donors' samples. The receptor chain draws on TRBV6-2 or TRBV6-3 and TRBJ2-7; TRBD2 is a possible D gene, resting on 5 matching bases. What was sequenced was PBMCs. DNA sequence: TGTGCCAGCAGTTACTCGCCGGGATTCGAGCAGTACTTC. The encoded protein is CASSYSPGFEQYF.